Shown below are 21 T cell receptor beta chains from a single sample sequenced in a study of T cells in localized non-small cell lung cancer. Produced via immunoSEQ multiplex PCR; TCRdb's table is partial and in-frame only. The sample includes approximately 31,000 clones, 80% to 90% of them seen just once. This specimen was peripheral blood, taken before any cancer treatment. Every receptor here comes from a male donor aged 60 or over with stage III lung adenocarcinoma.

The V gene is TRBV5-1, the J gene TRBJ2-7, with 8 positions matching TRBD2. The germline V gene has CDR1 SGHRS and CDR2 YFSETQ. This CDR3 has 18 residues. With V trimmed by 1 base and J by 6 bases, 18 bases remained unmatched. CDR3 bases: TGCGCCAGCAGCTTGTCTCCGGGGGGGGCGGGAGTCCCCGGCGAGCAGTACTTC. Protein: CASSLSPGGAGVPGEQYF.

V is TRBV4-1 and J is TRBJ2-1, with TRBD2 identical over 12 bases. The CDR3 contains 16 residues. With V trimmed by 4 bases and J by 7 bases, 8 bases remained unmatched. CDR1 and CDR2 (germline): MGHRA, YSYEKL. The CDR3 DNA is TGCGCCAGCAGCCGGACGGGGACTAGCGGGTGGAATGAGCAGTTCTTC. Protein: CASSRTGTSGWNEQFF.

The sample holds one count of this clone. J is TRBJ2-1 and V is TRBV19, with TRBD2 matching 9 bases. Germline trimming cut 5 bases from V and 0 bases from J; bases unmatched to any gene: 20. The CDR3 covers 21 residues. From germline, CDR1 is LNHDA and CDR2 SQIVND (reference sequence). CDR3 residues: CASSSARKAGGLPSSYNEQFF. The CDR3, as DNA: TGTGCCAGTAGTTCCGCTCGGAAAGCGGGGGGCCTTCCTAGCTCCTACAATGAGCAGTTCTTC.

This sequence joins TRBV30 and TRBJ1-2; D is undetermined. The CDR3 has 11 amino acids. Germline values: CDR1 GTSNPN, CDR2 SVGIG (reference sequence). Between the trimmed V and J ends, which lost 5 bases and 8 bases, there was a span of 12 bases. In DNA form, the CDR3 reads TGTGCCTGGGCCCAGCGGCGGGGCTACACCTTC. This sequence encodes CAWAQRRGYTF.

V and J are TRBV7-9 and TRBJ2-1; D unresolved. Looked up from germline, CDR1 is SEHNR and CDR2 is FQNEAQ (reference sequence). Trimming cost V 2 bases and J 3 bases, with 8 bases left between them. CDR3 length: 14 residues. CDR3 sequence: CASSLSTFYNEQFF. DNA for the CDR3: TGTGCCAGCAGCTTAAGTACTTTCTACAATGAGCAGTTCTTC.

This clone appeared a single time. The gene calls are TRBV2 and TRBJ1-2; TRBD1 agrees at 7 bases. The CDR3 extends over 15 amino acids. With 5 bases clipped from V and 4 bases from J, the junction kept 10 bases outside the gene matches. The germline V gene encodes CDR1 SNHLY and CDR2 FYNNEI. CDR3 in DNA: TGTGCCAGCAGTCCGGATAGGGGGCCACTCTATGGCTACACCTTC. This gives the protein CASSPDRGPLYGYTF.

The chain has TRBV7-9 and TRBJ2-2; D is unclear. This CDR3 region has 12 residues. Germline V gives CDR1 SEHNR, CDR2 FQNEAQ (reference sequence). Trimming took off 1 base at V and 4 bases at J, with 1 base between the two ends. CDR3 residues: CASSLGTGELFF. The DNA for the CDR3 is TGTGCCAGCAGCTTAGGCACCGGGGAGCTGTTTTTT. The full variable domain, in which reference TRBV7-9 and TRBJ2-2 provide the parts outside the CDR3, is DTGVSQNPRHKITKRGQNVTFRCDPISEHNRLYWYRQTLGQGPEFLTYFQNEAQLEKSRLLSDRFSAERPKGSFSTLEIQRTEQGDSAMYLCASSLGTGELFFGEGSRLTVL.

This chain links TRBV2 with TRBJ1-5; TRBD1 is a possible D gene (5 bases). The germline gives CDR1 SNHLY, CDR2 FYNNEI. This CDR3 has 14 amino acids. With 5 bases removed from V and 3 bases from J, the gap between germline ends came to 11 bases. CDR3 in amino acids: CASSLQAFNQPQHF. The CDR3 DNA is TGTGCCAGCAGTCTACAGGCGTTCAATCAGCCCCAGCATTTT.

The chain couples TRBV19 to TRBJ2-2, with D maybe TRBD1 (6 bases). The V end was cut by 3 bases, the J end by 3 bases, with 14 bases between. The CDR3 loop spans 16 amino acids. Germline V gives CDR1 LNHDA, CDR2 SQIVND (reference sequence). The chain's CDR3 is CASSIIQGRYTGELFF. CDR3 nucleotide sequence: TGTGCCAGTAGTATTATCCAGGGGCGCTACACCGGGGAGCTGTTTTTT.

This rearrangement joins TRBV27 to TRBJ1-2; 7 positions agree with TRBD1. Germline CDR1 MNHEY, CDR2 SMNVEV (reference sequence). CDR3 length: 14 amino acids. The V segment lost 4 bases and the J segment 5 bases; nucleotides outside the gene matches: 7. CDR3 sequence: CASSSPNRGYGYTF. The CDR3 DNA reads as TGTGCCAGCAGTTCGCCAAACAGGGGTTATGGCTACACCTTC.

The CDR3 is CASSEAGGSPGEQFF. In nucleotides, the CDR3 is TGTGCCAGCAGTGAAGCGGGGGGTTCCCCGGGCGAGCAGTTCTTC. This rearrangement joins TRBV6-1 to TRBJ2-1, with D perhaps TRBD2 (6 bases). CDR1 and CDR2 (germline): MNHNS, SASEGT. V lost 0 bases and J 10 bases, leaving 16 bases between the germline ends. The CDR3 is made up of 15 amino acids.

This clone has a single count. The rearrangement uses TRBV19 and TRBJ1-6; D remains ambiguous. The V gene's germline CDR1 is LNHDA and CDR2 SQIVND (reference sequence). The CDR3 is made up of 17 amino acids. Trimming stripped 0 bases from V and 7 bases from J, with 16 bases between. The CDR3 is CASSIDGLMGSNSPLHF. The CDR3 nucleotides read TGTGCCAGTAGTATAGACGGGCTGATGGGCTCCAATTCACCCCTCCACTTT.

For the CDR3, the DNA is TGTGCCAGCAGCCAAGAGCTTACCGGGGAGCTGTTTTTT. Translating gives CASSQELTGELFF. J is TRBJ2-2 and V is TRBV4-2; D call uncertain. There are 13 residues in the CDR3. Trimming cost V 0 bases and J 5 bases, with 4 bases left between them. The germline CDR1 and CDR2 sequences are LGHNA and YNFKEQ.

The chain employs TRBV19 and TRBJ2-1; 7 bases align to TRBD1. CDR3 length: 13 residues. The V gene's germline CDR1 is LNHDA and CDR2 SQIVND (reference sequence). V was clipped by 3 bases and J by 10 bases; unmatched bases: 6. The CDR3 coding sequence is TGTGCCAGTAGTATGTTCCTGGGACAGGAGCAGTTCTTC. Amino acids: CASSMFLGQEQFF.

The rearrangement joins TRBV9 to TRBJ1-5; 10 nucleotides match TRBD1. V dropped 2 bases and J dropped 0; count of bases not matched to a gene: 2. The germline gives CDR1 SGDLS, CDR2 YYNGEE. The CDR3 extends over 16 amino acids. The CDR3 protein is CASSVGTGDSNQPQHF. The CDR3 coding sequence is TGTGCCAGCAGCGTCGGGACAGGGGATAGCAATCAGCCCCAGCATTTT.

The rearrangement links TRBV7-9 to TRBJ1-5; D unresolved. Germline V lookup: CDR1 SEHNR, CDR2 FQNEAQ (reference sequence). Trimming pared 2 bases from V and 1 base from J, leaving 9 bases between. CDR3 length equals 15 residues. The CDR3: CASSLSEGSNQPQHF. The CDR3 nucleotides read TGTGCCAGCAGCTTATCCGAAGGGAGCAATCAGCCCCAGCATTTT.

This chain connects TRBV5-4 to TRBJ2-1, with 8 bases identical to TRBD1. The CDR3 loop spans 14 amino acids. CDR1 and CDR2 (germline): SGHNT, YYREEE (reference sequence). The ends lost 0 bases at V and 7 bases at J; junction bases unmatched: 3. CDR3 region: CASSLGTGQNEQFF. CDR3 DNA sequence: TGTGCCAGCAGCTTGGGGACAGGGCAAAATGAGCAGTTCTTC.

The chain joins TRBV21-1 to TRBJ2-7. TRBV21-1 is listed as a pseudogene. The CDR3 has 15 amino acids. As DNA, the CDR3 is TGTGCCAGCAGCAAAGATCATCGGGGCGCCTACGAGCAGTACTTC. Translation gives CASSKDHRGAYEQYF.

The chain uses TRBV23-1 and TRBJ1-2, with 7 positions matching TRBD1. TRBV23-1 is treated as an ORF (open reading frame) with a function not yet certain. The CDR3 is 15 residues long. V was clipped by 4 bases and J by 5 bases; unmatched bases: 10. Here the CDR3 DNA reads TGCGCCAGCAGTCTTACTAGGACAGGAGGTTATGGCTACACCTTC. Residues: CASSLTRTGGYGYTF.

The table lists this clone with a few counts. The genes are TRBV7-3 and TRBJ2-3; D not resolved. Trimming took 3 bases from V and 2 from J, leaving 6 bases between them. Germline CDR1 is SGHTA and CDR2 is FQGTGA. This CDR3 region has 13 residues. CDR3 nucleotide sequence: TGTGCCAGCAGCTTCTCAATCACAGATACGCAGTATTTT. Translated, it gives CASSFSITDTQYF.

The chain combines TRBV19 with TRBJ1-1; tentatively, D is TRBD1 (5 bases). V lost 5 bases and J lost 0, with 13 bases in between. Germline values: CDR1 LNHDA, CDR2 SQIVND (reference sequence). The CDR3 totals 15 residues. Here the CDR3 DNA reads TGTGCCAGTAGTGACGGGGCAGGGCTGAACACTGAAGCTTTCTTT. Amino acid sequence: CASSDGAGLNTEAFF.